The source of this T cell receptor beta chain is a study of blood T cells in healthy people across ages. Study-level points and caveats: Among long-lived donors, naive CD4+ cells were more numerous and diversity higher than in aged donors.

Points on this clonotype: Its cognate antigen is unknown.

PCR was performed a second time for about 7 to 11 cycles using a sample-barcoded 5' primer and a J-beta primer mix. TCRdb analysed the 5' RACE reads with MiXCR anew, one entry per CDR3 protein. The sample yields 1.8 million or so distinct CDR3 sequences, about two fifths seen once. The junction had 3 bases not matched to a gene; V was cut back by 7 bases and J by 3 bases. The germline gives CDR1 SEHNR, CDR2 FQNEAQ (reference sequence). The CDR3 sequence is 14 residues long. The origin of this receptor is a human donor in good health. Sequencing was carried out using blood. The V and J genes are TRBV7-9 and TRBJ1-2; TRBD1 matches 12 bases. The CDR3 DNA is TGTGCCAGCAAGGGACAGGGGGCATACTATGGCTACACCTTC. It specifies CASKGQGAYYGYTF.